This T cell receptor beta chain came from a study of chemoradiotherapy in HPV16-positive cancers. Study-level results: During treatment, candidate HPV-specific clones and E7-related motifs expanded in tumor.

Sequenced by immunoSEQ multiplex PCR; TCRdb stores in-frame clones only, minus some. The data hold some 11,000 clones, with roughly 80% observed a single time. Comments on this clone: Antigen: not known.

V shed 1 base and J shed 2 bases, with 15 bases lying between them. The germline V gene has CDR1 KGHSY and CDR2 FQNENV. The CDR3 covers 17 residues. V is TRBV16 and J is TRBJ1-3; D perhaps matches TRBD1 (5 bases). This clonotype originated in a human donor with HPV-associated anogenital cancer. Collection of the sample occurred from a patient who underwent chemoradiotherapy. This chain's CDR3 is CASSQLFASGPGNTIYF. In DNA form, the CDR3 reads TGTGCCAGCAGCCAATTATTCGCGTCAGGGCCTGGAAACACCATATATTTT.